This T cell receptor (beta chain) was obtained from a study of post-analysis software for immune sequencing data. Findings and caveats of the study: In patients, TRBV5-6, TRBV5-1 and TRBV20-1 belonged to roughly five TRBV segments found more frequently than in controls.

CDR1 and CDR2 (germline): MNHEY, SMNVEV (reference sequence). The V end lost 4 bases, the J end lost 3 bases, and 14 bases lay between the germline ends. The CDR3 is made up of 15 amino acids. Researchers reported that TCR beta cDNA libraries carried unique molecular identifiers. TCRdb fed the PCR reads into MiXCR, producing one record per CDR3 protein. The repertoire holds roughly 800,000 distinct CDR3 sequences, with roughly 27% as singletons. With regard to this clonotype: The antigen is undetermined.

The source of this sequence is a girl under 18 with multiple sclerosis. The chain has TRBV27 and TRBJ2-3; D gene uncertain. Sample: blood. The CDR3 bases are TGTGCCAGCAGTTACGGCAGATTGAGGACAGATACGCAGTATTTT. Translated, it gives CASSYGRLRTDTQYF.